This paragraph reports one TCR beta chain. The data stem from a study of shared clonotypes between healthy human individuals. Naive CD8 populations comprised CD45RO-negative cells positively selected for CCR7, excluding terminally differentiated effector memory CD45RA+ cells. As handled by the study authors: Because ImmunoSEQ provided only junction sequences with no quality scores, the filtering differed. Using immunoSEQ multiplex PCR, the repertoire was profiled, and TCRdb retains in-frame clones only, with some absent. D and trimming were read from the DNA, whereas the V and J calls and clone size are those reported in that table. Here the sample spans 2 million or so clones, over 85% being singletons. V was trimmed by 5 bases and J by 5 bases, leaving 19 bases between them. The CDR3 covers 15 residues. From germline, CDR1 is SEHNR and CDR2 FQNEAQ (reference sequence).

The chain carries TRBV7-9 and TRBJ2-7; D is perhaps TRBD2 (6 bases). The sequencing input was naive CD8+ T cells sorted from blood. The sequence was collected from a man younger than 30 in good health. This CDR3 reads CASSLSGTLGDEQYF. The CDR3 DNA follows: TGTGCCAGCAGCCTATCCGGGACTTTAGGGGACGAGCAGTACTTC.